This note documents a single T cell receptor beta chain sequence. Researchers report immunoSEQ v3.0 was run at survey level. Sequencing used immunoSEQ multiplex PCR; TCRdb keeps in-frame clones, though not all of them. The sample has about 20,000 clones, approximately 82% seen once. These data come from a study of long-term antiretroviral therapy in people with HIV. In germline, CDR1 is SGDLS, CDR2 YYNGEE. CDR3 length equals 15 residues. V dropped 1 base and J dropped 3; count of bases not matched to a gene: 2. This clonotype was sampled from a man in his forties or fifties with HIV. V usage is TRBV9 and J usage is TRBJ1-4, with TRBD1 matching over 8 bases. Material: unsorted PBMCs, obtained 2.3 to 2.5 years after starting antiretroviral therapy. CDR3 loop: CASSVQGAANEKLFF. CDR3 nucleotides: TGTGCCAGCAGCGTACAGGGGGCGGCTAATGAAAAACTGTTTTTT. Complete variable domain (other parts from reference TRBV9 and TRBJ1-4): DSGVTQTPKHLITATGQRVTLRCSPRSGDLSVYWYQQSLDQGLQFLIQYYNGEERAKGNILERFSAQQFPDLHSELNLSSLELGDSALYFCASSVQGAANEKLFFGSGTQLSVL.